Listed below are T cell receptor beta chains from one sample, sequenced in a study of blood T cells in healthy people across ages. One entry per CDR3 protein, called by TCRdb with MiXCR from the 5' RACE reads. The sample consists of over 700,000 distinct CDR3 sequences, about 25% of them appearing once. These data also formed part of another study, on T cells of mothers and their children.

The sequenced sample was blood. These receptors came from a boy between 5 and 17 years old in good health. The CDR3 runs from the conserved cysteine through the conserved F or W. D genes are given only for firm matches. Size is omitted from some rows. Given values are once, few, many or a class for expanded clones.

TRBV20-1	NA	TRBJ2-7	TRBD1	CSAEGASSYEQYF	TGCAGTGCTGAGGGGGCCAGCTCCTACGAGCAGTACTTC
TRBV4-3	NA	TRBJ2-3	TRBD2	CASSQLAGGISDTQYF	TGCGCCAGCAGCCAGCTAGCGGGGGGGATTTCAGATACGCAGTATTTT
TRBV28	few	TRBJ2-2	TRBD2	CASTPSGRHTGELFF	TGTGCCAGCACTCCTAGCGGGAGGCACACCGGGGAGCTGTTTTTT
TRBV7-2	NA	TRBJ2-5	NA	CASSPNREGETQYF	TGTGCCAGCAGCCCCAACAGGGAAGGAGAGACCCAGTACTTC
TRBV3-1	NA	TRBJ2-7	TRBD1	CASSQATGGAYEQYF	TGTGCCAGCAGCCAAGCGACAGGGGGGGCCTACGAGCAGTACTTC
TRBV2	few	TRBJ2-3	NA	CASSPVGVEIDTQYF	TGTGCCAGCAGCCCCGTGGGAGTGGAGATCGATACGCAGTATTTT
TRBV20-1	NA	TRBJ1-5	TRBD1	CSARDGTERNQPQHF	TGCAGTGCTAGAGATGGGACAGAACGGAATCAGCCCCAGCATTTT
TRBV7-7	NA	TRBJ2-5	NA	CASSLWAGKETQYF	TGTGCCAGCAGCTTATGGGCGGGGAAAGAGACCCAGTACTTC
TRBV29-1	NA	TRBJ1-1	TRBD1	CSVSTGDKAFF	TGCAGCGTCTCGACAGGGGACAAAGCTTTCTTT
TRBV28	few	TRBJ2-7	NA	CASSFIPSYEQYF	TGTGCCAGCAGTTTTATCCCCTCCTACGAGCAGTACTTC
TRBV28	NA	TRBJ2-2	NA	CASSLGKPGELFF	TGTGCCAGCAGTTTAGGGAAACCCGGGGAGCTGTTTTTT
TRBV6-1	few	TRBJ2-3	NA	CASLEGVPTDTQYF	TGTGCCAGCCTGGAGGGGGTTCCCACAGATACGCAGTATTTT
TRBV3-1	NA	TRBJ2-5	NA	CASSHKTIQETQYF	TGTGCCAGCAGCCATAAAACTATCCAAGAGACCCAGTACTTC
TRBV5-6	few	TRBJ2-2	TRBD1	CASSLTGAQYTGELFF	TGTGCCAGCAGCTTAACAGGGGCGCAATACACCGGGGAGCTGTTTTTT
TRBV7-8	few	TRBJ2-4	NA	CASSAPSGTPGGNIQYF	TGTGCCAGCAGCGCGCCCTCCGGGACTCCCGGAGGTAACATTCAGTACTTC